The rows below give T cell receptor beta chains drawn from one sample of a study of regulatory T cells in long-lasting Graves disease. MiXCR was run by TCRdb on the multiplex PCR reads, yielding one entry per CDR3 protein. The table shows 350,000 to 450,000 distinct CDR3 sequences, with roughly 23% occurring only once. The sequencing used peripheral blood mononuclear cells (PBMCs), collected when the disease was refractory, from a patient treated with antithyroid drugs. The receptors originated from a woman aged 40 to 55 with Graves disease. Both conserved end residues are part of each CDR3.

V gene,CDR3 length,CDR3 protein
TRBV3-1,14,CASSQSTVEETQYF
TRBV20-1,14,CSARKGGLNTEAFF
TRBV6-1,15,CASRKTGRDYNEQFF
TRBV19,13,CASSWRGGPEAFF
TRBV29-1,14,CSVELRTNSGEQYF
TRBV3-1,14,CASSRGTDNSPLHF
TRBV28,14,CASSVGASGNTIYF
TRBV28,14,CASSRGTGGNEQYF
TRBV11-2,14,CASSLEDRGYEQYF
TRBV28,17,CASTLYARGQLNQPQHF
TRBV7-3,13,CASSLTNVETQYF
TRBV13,15,CASSFGGRIIYEQYF
TRBV9,18,CASSDEREAGRAKNIQYF
TRBV30,12,CAWTVGQETQYF
TRBV7-8,14,CASSFDREDQPQHF
TRBV28,15,CASTNWGSRNTEAFF
TRBV7-9,12,CASRGSSGELFF
TRBV20-1,16,CSARARGGTNTGELFF
TRBV27,13,CASSRDRQLPQHF
TRBV30,14,CAWSVTISSYEQYF
TRBV19,14,CATKIGTGNTEAFF
TRBV20-1,12,CSAGGGVSEQFF
TRBV12-3/TRBV12-4,12,CASTSNLAEQYF
TRBV28,11,CATGPKNIQYF
TRBV29-1,13,CSVDGQGADTQYF
TRBV6-1,12,CASSVGLSGQYF
TRBV6-1,14,CASKGAGDSDTQYF
TRBV6-1,19,CASSEAVQRDGWNTGELFF
TRBV6-5,14,CASSYSSFGGGYTF
TRBV6-1,13,CASSVTGTSTLYF
TRBV6-9,15,CASSYSGGGAEKLFF
TRBV9,14,CASSVHQENTEAFF
TRBV20-1,14,CSARNTLAKNIQYF
TRBV9,15,CASRETGAGTGELFF
TRBV14,13,CASSQEHRTEAFF
TRBV5-1,14,CASSFWGGSTEAFF
TRBV2,18,CASSDGVYARARTDTQYF
TRBV3-1,15,CASSQVLAASYEQYF
TRBV28,14,CASSHGQMNSPLHF
TRBV7-2,15,CASSGESRKAYEQYF
TRBV11-2,15,CASRPVGDLNTEAFF
TRBV6-2/TRBV6-3,13,CASRKDMDGEQYF
TRBV2,11,CASSQHYEQYF
TRBV29-1,14,CSVEHLGGANVLTF
TRBV20-1,15,CSARDWTGDNSPPHF
TRBV25-1,13,CASSRLAGGEQYF
TRBV10-2,18,CASSERGVGRHSGNTIYF
TRBV28,15,CASSRDRYSTDTQYF
TRBV5-1,13,CASSPLSNYGYTF
TRBV30,15,CAWSSGTGMFQPQHF
TRBV7-9,12,CASRRDREAQYF
TRBV28,15,CASSLWGLRNSPLHF
TRBV3-1,15,CASSHLTSGSYEQYF
TRBV12-3/TRBV12-4,12,CASSMQAGELFF
TRBV27,15,CASSLRATPYNEQFF
TRBV5-1,17,CASHRENRAESTGELFF
TRBV2,18,CASSEHSGRALLPGELFF
TRBV25-1,16,CASSEMASGNTGELFF
TRBV10-1,13,CASRVGSNQPQHF